This T cell receptor (beta chain) was found in a study of early T cells in non-severe SARS-CoV-2 infection. The overall study: Sequencing of bulk RNA from unsorted whole blood was done, without chain pairing.

Trimming pared 6 bases from V and 8 bases from J, leaving 11 bases between. The CDR3 sequence is 12 residues long. The germline gives CDR1 ENHRY, CDR2 SYGVKD. In the library, individual cDNA molecules carried attached unique molecular identifiers. TCRdb processed the 5' RACE reads anew with MiXCR; each CDR3 protein has one entry. The sample lists about 76,000 distinct CDR3 sequences, roughly 15% seen once, with approximately 12% in the top ten. Sequences were obtained from whole blood. This receptor was identified in an adult who was a healthcare worker with PCR-confirmed SARS-CoV-2 infection or an uninfected control (not recorded which). The chain uses TRBV10-3 and TRBJ2-1; no firm D call. The CDR3 here is CAIRQRPDEQFF. CDR3 bases: TGTGCCATCAGACAAAGACCCGATGAGCAGTTCTTC.